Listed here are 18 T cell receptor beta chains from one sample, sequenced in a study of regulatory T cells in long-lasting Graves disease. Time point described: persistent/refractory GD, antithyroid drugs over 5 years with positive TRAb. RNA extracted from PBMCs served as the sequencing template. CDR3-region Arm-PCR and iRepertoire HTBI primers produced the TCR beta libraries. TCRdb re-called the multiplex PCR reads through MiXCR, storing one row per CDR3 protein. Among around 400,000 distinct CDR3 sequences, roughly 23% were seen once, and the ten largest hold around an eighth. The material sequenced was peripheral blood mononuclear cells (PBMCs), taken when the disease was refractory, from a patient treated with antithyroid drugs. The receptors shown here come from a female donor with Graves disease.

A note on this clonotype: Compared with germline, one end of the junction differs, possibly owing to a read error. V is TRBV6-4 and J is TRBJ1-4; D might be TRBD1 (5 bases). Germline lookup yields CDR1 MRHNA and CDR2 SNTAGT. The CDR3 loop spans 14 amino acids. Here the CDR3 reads CASSERQGNERLFF. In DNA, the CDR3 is TGTGCCAGCAGTGAAAGGCAGGGAAATGAAAGACTGTTTTTT.

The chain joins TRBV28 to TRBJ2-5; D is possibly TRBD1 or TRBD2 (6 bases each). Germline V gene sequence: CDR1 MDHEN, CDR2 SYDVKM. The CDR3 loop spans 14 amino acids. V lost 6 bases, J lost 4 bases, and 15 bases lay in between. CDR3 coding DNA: TGTGCCAGCAGCGTATCCAGGGGAGGAGAGACCCAGTACTTC. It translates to CASSVSRGGETQYF. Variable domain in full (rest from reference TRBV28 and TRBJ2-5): DVKVTQSSRYLVKRTGEKVFLECVQDMDHENMFWYRQDPGLGLRLIYFSYDVKMKEKGDIPEGYSVSREKKERFSLILESASTNQTSMYLCASSVSRGGETQYFGPGTRLLVL.

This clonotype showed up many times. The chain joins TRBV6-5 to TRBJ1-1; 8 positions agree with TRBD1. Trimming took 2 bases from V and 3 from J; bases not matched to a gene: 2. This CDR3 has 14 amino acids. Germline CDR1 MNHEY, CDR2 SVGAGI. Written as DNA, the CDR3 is TGTGCCAGCAGTTACCAGGACAGGGACACTGAAGCTTTCTTT. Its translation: CASSYQDRDTEAFF.

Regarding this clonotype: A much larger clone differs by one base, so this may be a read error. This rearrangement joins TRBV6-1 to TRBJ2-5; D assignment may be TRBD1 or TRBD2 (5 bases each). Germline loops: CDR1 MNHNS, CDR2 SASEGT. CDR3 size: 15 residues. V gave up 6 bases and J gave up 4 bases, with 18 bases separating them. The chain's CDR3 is CASRHWGRAGETQYF. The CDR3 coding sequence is TGTGCCAGCAGACACTGGGGACGTGCTGGAGAGACCCAGTACTTC.

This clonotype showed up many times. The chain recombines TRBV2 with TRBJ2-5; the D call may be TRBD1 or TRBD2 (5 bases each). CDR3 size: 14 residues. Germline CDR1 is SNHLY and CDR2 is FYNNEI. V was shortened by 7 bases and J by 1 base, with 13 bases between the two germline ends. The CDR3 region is CASKGLASQETQYF. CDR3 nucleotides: TGTGCCAGCAAGGGGCTAGCCTCCCAAGAGACCCAGTACTTC.

The CDR3 DNA reads TGTGCCAGCAGCCAATACTTGTATGGCTACACCTTC. Its translation: CASSQYLYGYTF. The chain combines TRBV14 with TRBJ1-2, with unresolved D. This CDR3 is built from 12 residues. V was clipped by 2 bases and J by 5 bases, with 6 bases between them. The germline V gene has CDR1 SGHDN and CDR2 FVKESK.

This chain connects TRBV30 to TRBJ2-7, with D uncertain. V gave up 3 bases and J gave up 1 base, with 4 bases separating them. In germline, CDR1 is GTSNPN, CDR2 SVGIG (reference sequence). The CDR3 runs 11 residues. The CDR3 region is CAWRQSYEQYF. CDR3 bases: TGTGCCTGGAGGCAGTCCTACGAGCAGTACTTC.

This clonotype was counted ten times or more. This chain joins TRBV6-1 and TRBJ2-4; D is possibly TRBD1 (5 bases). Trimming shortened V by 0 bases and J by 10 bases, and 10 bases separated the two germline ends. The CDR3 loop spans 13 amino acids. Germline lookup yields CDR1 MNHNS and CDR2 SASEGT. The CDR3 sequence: CASSEAPGFIQYF. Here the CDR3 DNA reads TGTGCCAGCAGTGAAGCGCCAGGGTTTATTCAGTACTTC.

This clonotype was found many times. The CDR3 is CASSYSLPRAWAGELFF. CDR3 DNA sequence: TGTGCCAGCAGTTACTCCCTCCCCAGAGCTTGGGCCGGGGAGCTGTTTTTT. The chain carries TRBV6-2 or TRBV6-3 and TRBJ2-2, with D uncertain. Germline CDR1 reads MNHEY; CDR2 reads SVGEGT. V dropped 0 bases and J dropped 6 bases, with 17 bases sitting between them. CDR3 length equals 17 residues.

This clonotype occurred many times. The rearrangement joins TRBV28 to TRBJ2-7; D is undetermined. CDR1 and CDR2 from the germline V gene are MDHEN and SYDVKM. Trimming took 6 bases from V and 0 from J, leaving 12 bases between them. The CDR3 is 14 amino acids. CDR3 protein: CASSARFNSYEQYF. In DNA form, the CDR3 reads TGTGCCAGCAGCGCCAGATTCAACTCCTACGAGCAGTACTTC.

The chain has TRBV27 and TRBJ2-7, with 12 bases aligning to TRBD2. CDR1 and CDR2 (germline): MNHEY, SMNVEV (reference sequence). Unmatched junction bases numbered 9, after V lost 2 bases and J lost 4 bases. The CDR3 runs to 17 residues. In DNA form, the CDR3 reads TGTGCCAGCAGTTTAGGGACTAGCGGGTCGGTGGGGTACGAGCAGTACTTC. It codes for CASSLGTSGSVGYEQYF.

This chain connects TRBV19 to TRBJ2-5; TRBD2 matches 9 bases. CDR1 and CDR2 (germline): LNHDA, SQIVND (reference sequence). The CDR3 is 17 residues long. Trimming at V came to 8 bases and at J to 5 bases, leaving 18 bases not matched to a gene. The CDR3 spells CASPRNLREGNGETQYF. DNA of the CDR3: TGTGCCAGTCCCAGAAACTTGCGGGAGGGCAACGGGGAGACCCAGTACTTC.

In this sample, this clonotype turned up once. The CDR3 here is CASRGQGVPEAFF. The DNA for the CDR3 is TGTGCCAGCAGGGGACAGGGTGTCCCTGAAGCTTTCTTT. This chain links TRBV25-1 with TRBJ1-1; 9 nucleotides align to TRBD1. Trimming at V came to 6 bases and at J to 6 bases, leaving 5 bases not matched to a gene. The CDR3 covers 13 residues. The germline CDR1 and CDR2 sequences are MGHDK and SYGVNS.

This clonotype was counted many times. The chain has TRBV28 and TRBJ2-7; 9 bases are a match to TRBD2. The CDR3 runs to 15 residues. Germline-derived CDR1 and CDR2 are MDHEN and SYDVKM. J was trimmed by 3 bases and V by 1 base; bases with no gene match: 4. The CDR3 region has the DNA TGTGCCAGCAGTTTATCGGCGGGAGGGAACTACGAGCAGTACTTC. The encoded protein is CASSLSAGGNYEQYF. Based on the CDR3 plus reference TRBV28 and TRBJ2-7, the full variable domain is DVKVTQSSRYLVKRTGEKVFLECVQDMDHENMFWYRQDPGLGLRLIYFSYDVKMKEKGDIPEGYSVSREKKERFSLILESASTNQTSMYLCASSLSAGGNYEQYFGPGTRLTVT.

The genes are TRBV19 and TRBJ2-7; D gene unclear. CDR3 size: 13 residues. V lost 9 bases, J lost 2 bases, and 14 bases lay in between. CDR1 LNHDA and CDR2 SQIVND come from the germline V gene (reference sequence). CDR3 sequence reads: CASGSGRTYEQYF. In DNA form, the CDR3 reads TGTGCCAGCGGAAGTGGCAGAACCTACGAGCAGTACTTC.

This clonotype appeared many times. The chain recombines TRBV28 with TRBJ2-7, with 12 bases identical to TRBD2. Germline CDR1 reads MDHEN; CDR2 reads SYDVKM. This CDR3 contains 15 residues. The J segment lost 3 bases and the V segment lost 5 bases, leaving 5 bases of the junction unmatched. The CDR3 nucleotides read TGTGCCAGCAGTCCTAGCGGGAGGGCGGTCTACGAGCAGTACTTC. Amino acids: CASSPSGRAVYEQYF.

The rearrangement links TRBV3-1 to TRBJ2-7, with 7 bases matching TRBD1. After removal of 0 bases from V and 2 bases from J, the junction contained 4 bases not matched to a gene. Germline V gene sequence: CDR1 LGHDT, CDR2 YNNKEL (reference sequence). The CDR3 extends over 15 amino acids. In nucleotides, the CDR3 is TGTGCCAGCAGCCAAGAAGCAGGGGGTCCCTACGAGCAGTACTTC. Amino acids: CASSQEAGGPYEQYF.

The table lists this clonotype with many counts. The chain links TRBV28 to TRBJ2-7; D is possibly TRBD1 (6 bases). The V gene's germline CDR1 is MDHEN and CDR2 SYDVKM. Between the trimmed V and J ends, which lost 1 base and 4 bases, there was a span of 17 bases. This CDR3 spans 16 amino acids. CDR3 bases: TGTGCCAGCAGTTTATTAACAACAGGGAGTAGGTACGAGCAGTACTTC. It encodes CASSLLTTGSRYEQYF.